The present TCR beta chain was sequenced within a study of blood T cell repertoires in COVID-19. At the level of the study: T cells, B-cell-depleted T cells, or PBMCs supplied cDNA or gDNA.

Participant age was roughly 18 to 95 years, and participants resided in approximately 25 US areas. Each participant's cohort was designated according to participant-reported clinical history. Germline-derived CDR1 and CDR2 are SGDLS and YYNGEE. With 2 bases clipped from V and 2 bases from J, the junction kept 7 bases outside the gene matches. This CDR3 region has 16 residues. Original analysis: Estimation of nucleated cell counts was performed using reference gene primer amplification. The table came from immunoSEQ multiplex PCR; TCRdb's copy has only in-frame clones and leaves some out. For V, J and clone size, that table is used; D and trimming come from the DNA. The sample includes approximately 150,000 clones, roughly four fifths of them seen just once.

The source of this sequence is a woman aged 45-65 years with acute COVID-19. J is TRBJ2-1 and V is TRBV9; 7 bases match TRBD2. Source material: PBMCs or T cells enriched from blood (not recorded which). This CDR3 is CASSVGSGTTYNEQFF. The CDR3 DNA reads as TGTGCCAGCAGCGTCGGGAGCGGGACCACCTACAATGAGCAGTTCTTC.